The rows below give T cell receptor beta chains drawn from one sample of a study of response to subunit inactivated influenza vaccine. MiXCR, run by TCRdb on the RT-PCR reads, gives a single entry per CDR3 protein. This table has some 640,000 distinct CDR3 sequences, 14% appearing once. The material was PBMCs from blood, obtained around 14 days before vaccination. Receptors originate from a man in his fifties who received an inactivated influenza vaccine. Both conserved end residues are part of each CDR3. A D gene is named only where the DNA matches it firmly. Part of the rows lack a size; the others show once, few, many or a class for expanded clones.

abundance,j_gene,d_gene,v_gene,CDR3aa,CDR3nt
few,TRBJ2-2,TRBD2,TRBV3-1,CASRSTSGWNTGELFF,TGTGCCAGCCGGTCGACTAGCGGGTGGAACACCGGGGAGCTGTTTTTT
NA,TRBJ1-2,TRBD1,TRBV20-1,CSASRGNNYGYTF,TGCAGTGCTAGCAGGGGGAACAACTATGGCTACACCTTC
NA,TRBJ1-5,NA,TRBV4-1,CASSQKEGSGNQPQHF,TGCGCCAGCAGCCAAAAGGAAGGCTCCGGCAATCAGCCCCAGCATTTT
few,TRBJ1-4,NA,TRBV5-1,CASSRSPRGAGTNEKLFF,TGCGCCAGCAGCCGCTCCCCAAGGGGGGCGGGAACTAATGAAAAACTGTTTTTT
many,TRBJ1-5,NA,TRBV6-2/TRBV6-3,CASSRGGQPQHF,TGTGCCAGCAGCCGAGGTGGCCAGCCCCAGCATTTT
few,TRBJ2-3,NA,TRBV11-1,CASSRWTVGGTSARDTQYF,TGTGCCAGCAGCCGTTGGACAGTCGGGGGTACTAGCGCGAGAGATACGCAGTATTTT
few,TRBJ1-5,TRBD1,TRBV28,CATLRDRTSNQPQHF,TGTGCCACTCTCCGGGACAGAACTTCCAATCAGCCCCAGCATTTT
NA,TRBJ2-2,NA,TRBV2,CASNRDGLNTGELFF,TGTGCCAGCAATCGGGACGGACTAAACACCGGGGAGCTGTTTTTT
few,TRBJ2-5,NA,TRBV7-9,CASSLGGGATETQYF,TGTGCCAGCAGCTTAGGTGGGGGGGCAACAGAGACCCAGTACTTC
NA,TRBJ2-1,NA,TRBV27,CASSPRAGRLSGYNEQFF,TGTGCCAGCAGCCCTAGGGCAGGGAGGCTTTCGGGATACAATGAGCAGTTCTTC
NA,TRBJ2-2,NA,TRBV27,CASSFRGGDGELFF,TGTGCCAGCAGTTTCAGAGGGGGAGACGGGGAGCTGTTTTTT
few,TRBJ2-5,NA,TRBV5-1,CASSSGGSGETQYF,TGCGCCAGCAGCTCGGGCGGGTCGGGAGAGACCCAGTACTTC
many,TRBJ2-7,NA,TRBV20-1,CSARGIEAYEQYF,TGCAGTGCTAGGGGGATTGAAGCCTACGAGCAGTACTTC
few,TRBJ2-3,NA,TRBV14,CASSPKQSTDTQYF,TGTGCCAGCAGCCCGAAACAGAGCACAGATACGCAGTATTTT
few,TRBJ1-2,NA,TRBV11-2,CASSLAGSINYGYTF,TGTGCCAGCAGCTTAGCCGGCAGTATCAACTATGGCTACACCTTC
few,TRBJ2-7,TRBD2,TRBV4-2,CASSHLGLAGGSRYEQYF,TGTGCCAGCAGCCACCTCGGACTAGCGGGAGGGAGTCGCTACGAGCAGTACTTC
few,TRBJ2-1,NA,TRBV7-8,CASSLISRPGAGESYNEQFF,TGTGCCAGCAGCTTAATTTCCAGGCCGGGCGCAGGGGAGTCTTACAATGAGCAGTTCTTC
few,TRBJ1-1,TRBD1,TRBV4-3,CASSQPGQPNTEAFF,TGCGCCAGCAGCCAACCGGGACAGCCGAACACTGAAGCTTTCTTT
NA,TRBJ2-6,NA,TRBV20-1,CSAMDTGPSGANVLTF,TGCAGTGCTATGGATACCGGGCCTTCTGGGGCCAACGTCCTGACTTTC
few,TRBJ1-5,NA,TRBV27,CASSPGPWGQPQHF,TGTGCCAGCAGTCCCGGGCCCTGGGGTCAGCCCCAGCATTTT
few,TRBJ2-7,NA,TRBV10-3,CAISESNRNNEQYF,TGTGCCATCAGTGAGTCTAACAGGAACAACGAGCAGTACTTC
few,TRBJ2-3,NA,TRBV6-2/TRBV6-3,CASTWYRTDTQYF,TGTGCCAGCACTTGGTACCGCACAGATACGCAGTATTTT
NA,TRBJ1-5,NA,TRBV20-1,CSARHNGPNQPQHF,TGCAGTGCTAGACACAACGGCCCCAATCAGCCCCAGCATTTT
NA,TRBJ1-2,TRBD1,TRBV10-2,CASSPGTVSGYTF,TGCGCCAGCAGTCCCGGGACAGTTTCGGGCTACACCTTC
few,TRBJ2-2,NA,TRBV5-1,CASSSMVGEPTGELFF,TGCGCCAGCAGCTCCATGGTGGGGGAACCCACCGGGGAGCTGTTTTTT
few,TRBJ2-1,NA,TRBV20-1,CSAIPRTGSGNEQFF,TGCAGTGCTATTCCCAGGACAGGTAGCGGGAATGAGCAGTTCTTC
NA,TRBJ1-5,NA,TRBV9,CASSEGQQGQPQHF,TGTGCCAGCAGCGAGGGCCAACAAGGGCAGCCCCAGCATTTT
few,TRBJ2-1,NA,TRBV11-2,CASSPGTKAEFF,TGTGCCAGCAGCCCGGGGACAAAGGCAGAGTTCTTC
NA,TRBJ1-6,NA,TRBV7-9,CAISPPSDNSPLHF,TGTGCCATCAGCCCACCCTCTGATAATTCACCCCTCCACTTT
few,TRBJ1-2,NA,TRBV5-1,CASSETVNYGYTF,TGCGCCAGCAGCGAGACAGTAAACTATGGCTACACCTTC
NA,TRBJ2-1,TRBD2,TRBV11-2,CASSLVFRLAGPVGNEQFF,TGTGCCAGCAGCTTAGTCTTTAGGCTAGCGGGACCTGTTGGCAATGAGCAGTTCTTC
many,TRBJ2-3,NA,TRBV7-8,CASSRVDTQYF,TGTGCCAGCAGCCGCGTAGATACGCAGTATTTT
few,TRBJ2-5,TRBD2,TRBV7-9,CASSVALRGGQETQYF,TGTGCCAGCAGCGTAGCTCTTCGCGGGGGGCAAGAGACCCAGTACTTC
NA,TRBJ1-5,NA,TRBV6-2/TRBV6-3,CASSYNGQPQHF,TGTGCCAGCAGTTACAATGGTCAGCCCCAGCATTTT
many,TRBJ1-6,TRBD1,TRBV25-1,CASTRTGYDSPLHF,TGTGCCAGCACCCGGACAGGGTACGATTCACCCCTCCACTTT
NA,TRBJ2-3,NA,TRBV28,CASSFAGTRPTDTQYF,TGTGCCAGCAGTTTCGCCGGGACACGTCCCACAGATACGCAGTATTTT
NA,TRBJ2-1,NA,TRBV7-2,CASSPTSNEQFF,TGTGCCAGCAGCCCTACTAGCAATGAGCAGTTCTTC
NA,TRBJ2-5,NA,TRBV11-1,CASSPSYSEETQYF,TGTGCCAGCAGCCCAAGCTATTCGGAAGAGACCCAGTACTTC
NA,TRBJ2-7,NA,TRBV23-1,CASSQSVTDEQYF,TGCGCCAGCAGTCAATCAGTAACAGACGAGCAGTACTTC
NA,TRBJ2-1,TRBD2,TRBV20-1,CSASPLAGALNEQFF,TGCAGTGCCTCCCCACTAGCGGGAGCCCTAAATGAGCAGTTCTTC
NA,TRBJ1-5,NA,TRBV12-3/TRBV12-4,CASSLSRLINQPQHF,TGTGCCAGCAGTTTATCTAGGCTGATCAATCAGCCCCAGCATTTT
few,TRBJ1-1,NA,TRBV18,CASSPNPDPSSVAFF,TGTGCCAGCTCACCGAACCCGGACCCCAGTTCAGTAGCTTTCTTT
NA,TRBJ2-5,NA,TRBV7-2,CASSLSFSYSETQYF,TGTGCCAGCAGCTTAAGCTTCAGTTATTCGGAGACCCAGTACTTC
few,TRBJ1-5,TRBD1,TRBV24-1,CATSDPSGPGGLGQPQHF,TGTGCCACCAGTGATCCGTCAGGCCCAGGGGGCTTGGGTCAGCCCCAGCATTTT
NA,TRBJ1-1,TRBD1,TRBV20-1,CSARDPGTGLNTEAFF,TGCAGTGCTAGAGATCCCGGGACAGGCCTGAACACTGAAGCTTTCTTT
NA,TRBJ2-7,NA,TRBV15,CATSPRLDEQYF,TGTGCCACCTCGCCCCGACTAGACGAGCAGTACTTC
few,TRBJ2-1,TRBD2,TRBV28,CASSRTSGGLFNEQFF,TGTGCCAGCAGCCGGACTAGCGGGGGGCTGTTTAATGAGCAGTTCTTC
NA,TRBJ1-1,NA,TRBV19,CASSMRRGNTEAFF,TGTGCCAGTAGTATGCGGAGGGGGAACACTGAAGCTTTCTTT
NA,TRBJ1-1,NA,TRBV20-1,CSARRSSGGAALEAFF,TGCAGTGCCAGACGCTCTAGTGGGGGGGCAGCCCTTGAAGCTTTCTTT
few,TRBJ1-1,NA,TRBV29-1,CSVVALLNTEAFF,TGCAGCGTGGTCGCGCTTTTGAACACTGAAGCTTTCTTT
few,TRBJ1-1,NA,TRBV20-1,CSARALRRTEAFF,TGCAGTGCTAGGGCCCTTCGGAGGACTGAAGCTTTCTTT
NA,TRBJ2-7,NA,TRBV11-2,CASSSWDYEQYF,TGTGCCAGCAGCTCATGGGACTACGAGCAGTACTTC
NA,TRBJ2-3,NA,TRBV29-1,CSGIRQTFTDTQYF,TGCAGCGGTATCCGACAGACTTTCACAGATACGCAGTATTTT
few,TRBJ2-5,NA,TRBV15,CATSRFGGQETQYF,TGTGCCACCAGCAGATTTGGAGGGCAGGAGACCCAGTACTTC
many,TRBJ1-1,TRBD1,TRBV12-3/TRBV12-4,CASSLHRGDTEAFF,TGTGCCAGCAGTTTGCACAGGGGGGACACTGAAGCTTTCTTT
NA,TRBJ2-3,NA,TRBV5-5,CASSLPGETDTQYF,TGTGCCAGCAGCTTGCCGGGGGAGACAGATACGCAGTATTTT
few,TRBJ2-1,NA,TRBV28,CASSAYRGGNEQFF,TGTGCCAGCAGTGCATACAGAGGGGGGAATGAGCAGTTCTTC
NA,TRBJ2-2,NA,TRBV18,CASSPRQLDTGELFF,TGTGCCAGCTCACCACGCCAGTTGGACACCGGGGAGCTGTTTTTT
NA,TRBJ2-1,TRBD2,TRBV6-1,CASSEWGGGHNEQFF,TGTGCCAGCAGTGAATGGGGGGGGGGACACAATGAGCAGTTCTTC
NA,TRBJ2-5,NA,TRBV24-1,CATSDPLSTGSGETQYF,TGTGCCACCAGTGATCCGTTGTCAACAGGGTCCGGGGAGACCCAGTACTTC